The 26 T cell receptor beta chains given below trace back to one sample, sequenced in a study of graft-versus-host responses after intestinal transplantation. The repertoire was sequenced with immunoSEQ multiplex PCR; TCRdb's copy has only in-frame clones and lacks some. The repertoire has roughly 69,000 clones, more than 90% of them found once; the top ten carry approximately 1.5%. No antigen has been assigned to these receptors. The sample in question was unstimulated CD8+ T cells sorted from spleen or lymph node cells, obtained before transplant. The receptors were gathered from a human donor who was the organ donor for an intestinal transplant.

The chain carries TRBV7-9 and TRBJ1-1, with 8 nucleotides matching TRBD1. The CDR3 has 15 amino acids. Germline V gene sequence: CDR1 SEHNR, CDR2 FQNEAQ (reference sequence). Germline trimming cut 4 bases from V and 3 bases from J; bases unmatched to any gene: 7. DNA of the CDR3: TGTGCCAGCAGCTCCCGGACAGGGTCGGACACTGAAGCTTTCTTT. Protein sequence: CASSSRTGSDTEAFF. The full variable domain, in which reference TRBV7-9 and TRBJ1-1 provide the parts outside the CDR3, is DTGVSQNPRHKITKRGQNVTFRCDPISEHNRLYWYRQTLGQGPEFLTYFQNEAQLEKSRLLSDRFSAERPKGSFSTLEIQRTEQGDSAMYLCASSSRTGSDTEAFFGQGTRLTVV.

The chain links TRBV9 to TRBJ2-1; TRBD2 matches 8 bases. The germline gives CDR1 SGDLS, CDR2 YYNGEE. CDR3 length: 13 residues. V lost 5 bases and J lost 7; bases outside the gene matches: 5. Here the CDR3 DNA reads TGTGCCAGCAGGGGACGGGAGGGGAATGAGCAGTTCTTC. It translates to CASRGREGNEQFF.

CDR3 nucleotide sequence: TGCAGCGTTGAAGGCCCCAGCTCCTACAATGAGCAGTTCTTC. Translating gives CSVEGPSSYNEQFF. The genes are TRBV29-1 and TRBJ2-1; D not resolved. The germline V gene has CDR1 SQVTM and CDR2 ANQGSEA. The CDR3 loop spans 14 amino acids. Trimming stripped 1 base from V and 0 bases from J, with 7 bases between.

This chain links TRBV28 with TRBJ2-3; D is unclear. V lost 7 bases, J lost 0 bases, and 8 bases lay in between. The CDR3 is 13 amino acids. Germline CDR1 and CDR2: MDHEN and SYDVKM. CDR3 loop: CASNFVSTDTQYF. DNA for the CDR3: TGTGCCAGCAATTTCGTTAGCACAGATACGCAGTATTTT.

The CDR3: CASQTRSYNEQFF. The CDR3 DNA sequence: TGTGCCAGCCAGACTAGATCCTACAATGAGCAGTTCTTC. The chain employs TRBV7-8 and TRBJ2-1; weak D call: TRBD2 (6 bases). Trimming cost V 8 bases and J 1 base, with 9 bases left between them. The CDR3 totals 13 residues. Germline lookup yields CDR1 SGHVS and CDR2 FQNEAQ.

This clone was seen once. This chain connects TRBV27 to TRBJ1-2; tentatively, D is TRBD1 (5 bases). In germline, CDR1 is MNHEY, CDR2 SMNVEV (reference sequence). The CDR3 is made up of 14 amino acids. The ends were cut back, 6 bases at V and 5 bases at J, with 16 bases in the middle. CDR3 amino acids: CASSRGNEVYGYTF. CDR3 DNA: TGTGCCAGCAGCCGGGGGAATGAAGTTTATGGCTACACCTTC.

The chain carries TRBV7-6 and TRBJ2-6; a weak D match, TRBD2 (6 bases). Germline V gives CDR1 SGHVS, CDR2 FNYEAQ. This CDR3 has 15 residues. Trimming took 8 bases from V and 0 from J, leaving 11 bases between them. Written as DNA, the CDR3 is TGTGCCAGCGGGGGACTCGTCTCTGGGGCCAACGTCCTGACTTTC. This codes for CASGGLVSGANVLTF. The complete variable domain, with remaining parts taken from reference TRBV7-6 and TRBJ2-6, reads GAGVSQSPRYKVTKRGQDVALRCDPISGHVSLYWYRQALGQGPEFLTYFNYEAQQDKSGLPNDRFSAERPEGSISTLTIQRTEQRDSAMYRCASGGLVSGANVLTFGAGSRLTVL.

The chain recombines TRBV13 with TRBJ2-1, with 8 positions matching TRBD2. V was pared by 5 bases and J by 1 base, with 7 bases of the junction left unmatched. Germline assignment: CDR1 PRHDT and CDR2 FYEKMQ (reference sequence). This CDR3 has 16 residues. CDR3 sequence: CASSGPSGRSYNEQFF. Written as DNA, the CDR3 is TGTGCCAGCAGCGGCCCAAGCGGGAGATCCTACAATGAGCAGTTCTTC.

In regard to this clone: Mismatch with germline at one junction end may stem from a read error. The V and J genes are TRBV7-7 and TRBJ2-3; 16 bases fit TRBD2. The CDR3 loop spans 17 amino acids. Germline CDR1 reads SSHAT; CDR2 reads FNYEAQ (reference sequence). CDR3 region: CASSSGTSGRATDTQYF. As DNA, the CDR3 is TGTGCTAGCAGTTCCGGGACTAGCGGGAGGGCCACAGATACGCAGTATTTT.

The gene calls are TRBV18 and TRBJ2-7; a possible D gene is TRBD2 (6 bases). The V end lost 2 bases, the J end lost 5 bases, and 13 bases lay between the germline ends. Germline lookup yields CDR1 KGHSH and CDR2 LQKENI. CDR3 length equals 14 residues. The CDR3 DNA is TGTGCCAGCTCACCAATGGCGGGGTTCGACGAGCAGTACTTC. Its translation: CASSPMAGFDEQYF.

The rearrangement uses TRBV4-2 and TRBJ2-7; TRBD1 aligns across 7 bases. The CDR3 is 16 amino acids. With 0 bases clipped from V and 4 bases from J, the junction kept 9 bases outside the gene matches. Germline V gives CDR1 LGHNA, CDR2 YNFKEQ. The chain's CDR3 is CASSQDPLRGLYEQYF. For the CDR3, the DNA is TGTGCCAGCAGCCAAGATCCCCTCAGGGGGTTATACGAGCAGTACTTC.

The chain employs TRBV7-9 and TRBJ1-2, with a tentative D call TRBD1 (6 bases). The CDR3 runs 14 residues. The germline CDR1 and CDR2 sequences are SEHNR and FQNEAQ (reference sequence). Between the trimmed V and J ends, which lost 3 bases and 2 bases, there was a span of 10 bases. This CDR3 reads CASSLGAQNYGYTF. Written as DNA, the CDR3 is TGTGCCAGCAGCTTGGGGGCGCAGAACTATGGCTACACCTTC.

This chain uses TRBV28 with TRBJ1-2, with 8 bases aligning to TRBD1. From germline, CDR1 is MDHEN and CDR2 SYDVKM. V dropped 3 bases and J dropped 6; count of bases not matched to a gene: 21. CDR3 length equals 19 residues. The CDR3 DNA is TGTGCCAGCAGTTTGCCCCTCGGACAGGGTAGAGCAGTTCGTCATGGCTACACCTTC. Residues: CASSLPLGQGRAVRHGYTF.

The gene calls are TRBV9 and TRBJ2-1; tentatively, D is TRBD2 (6 bases). This CDR3 comprises 16 residues. From germline, CDR1 is SGDLS and CDR2 YYNGEE. Trimming cost V 4 bases and J 4 bases, with 18 bases left between them. The CDR3 reads CASSSTGTGRYNEQFF. As DNA, the CDR3 is TGTGCCAGCAGCTCCACCGGGACTGGGCGATACAATGAGCAGTTCTTC.

CDR3 in amino acids: CASEQGNEQFF. The CDR3 bases are TGTGCCAGCGAACAGGGAAATGAGCAGTTCTTC. The rearrangement uses TRBV2 and TRBJ2-1, with D perhaps TRBD1 (6 bases). The CDR3 sequence is 11 residues long. Trimming stripped 8 bases from V and 7 bases from J, with 9 bases between. The germline gives CDR1 SNHLY, CDR2 FYNNEI.

This chain joins TRBV28 and TRBJ1-2; 9 nucleotides line up with TRBD1. Germline V CDR1 and CDR2: MDHEN, SYDVKM. The CDR3 spans 15 residues. V was clipped by 6 bases and J by 4 bases; unmatched bases: 9. CDR3 DNA sequence: TGTGCCAGCAGCCTAACAGGGGGCGTCGCCTATGGCTACACCTTC. It is translated as CASSLTGGVAYGYTF.

The rearrangement uses TRBV7-3 and TRBJ2-3; no clear D. The germline V and J ends were trimmed by 0 bases and 8 bases, with 9 bases remaining between them. Per the germline V gene, CDR1 is SGHTA and CDR2 is FQGTGA. This CDR3 has 13 amino acids. CDR3 coding DNA: TGTGCCAGCAGCTTAACGGGCGACGCTACGCAGTATTTT. Translation gives CASSLTGDATQYF. Looking up the rest from reference TRBV7-3 and TRBJ2-3 gives the full variable domain: GAGVSQTPSNKVTEKGKYVELRCDPISGHTALYWYRQSLGQGPEFLIYFQGTGAADDSGLPNDRFFAVRPEGSVSTLKIQRTERGDSAVYLCASSLTGDATQYFGPGTRLTVL.

The chain has TRBV7-8 and TRBJ2-5, with 11 bases identical to TRBD2. Trimming at V came to 4 bases and at J to 7 bases, leaving 14 bases not matched to a gene. CDR1 is SGHVS and CDR2 is FQNEAQ in the germline V gene. The CDR3 contains 17 residues. For the CDR3, the DNA is TGTGCCAGCAGCTCCAATCCCGGGACTAGCGGTGTAGGGACCCAGTACTTC. This translates into CASSSNPGTSGVGTQYF.

There are a few counts of this clone. The rearrangement joins TRBV5-6 to TRBJ2-7; perhaps TRBD2 as D (6 bases). Germline CDR1 SGHDT, CDR2 YYEEEE. The CDR3 is 13 residues long. V shed 3 bases and J shed 1 base, with 8 bases lying between them. CDR3 loop: CASSSTSSYEQYF. CDR3 in DNA: TGTGCCAGCAGCTCGACTAGTTCCTACGAGCAGTACTTC.

V is TRBV4-1 and J is TRBJ2-7; TRBD2 might be the D (7 bases). Deletions cut 0 bases from V and 6 bases from J, with 12 bases between. CDR3 length equals 14 residues. From germline, CDR1 is MGHRA and CDR2 YSYEKL. In nucleotides, the CDR3 is TGCGCCAGCAGCCAAGAAGGGGGGGGGCGCGAGCAGTACTTC. It codes for CASSQEGGGREQYF.

The chain carries TRBV7-6 and TRBJ2-5, with 11 bases that match TRBD1. Germline-derived CDR1 and CDR2 are SGHVS and FNYEAQ. Trimming at V came to 2 bases and at J to 2 bases, leaving 4 bases not matched to a gene. The CDR3 loop spans 16 amino acids. CDR3 coding DNA: TGTGCCAGCAGCTTAAGGACAGGGGGCGGGCAAGAGACCCAGTACTTC. Translation gives CASSLRTGGGQETQYF.

The chain links TRBV5-4 to TRBJ2-5; 9 bases are a match to TRBD2. The CDR3 has 16 residues. The germline V gene encodes CDR1 SGHNT and CDR2 YYREEE (reference sequence). The V and J ends lost 4 bases and 5 bases, in that order; junction bases with no gene match: 12. The CDR3 is CASSRGRLAGHETQYF. The CDR3 DNA sequence: TGTGCCAGCAGCCGGGGCCGGCTAGCGGGACACGAGACCCAGTACTTC.

This clone was detected only a few times. V is TRBV6-4 and J is TRBJ2-1; 10 positions match TRBD2. The germline gives CDR1 MRHNA, CDR2 SNTAGT. J gave up 3 bases and V 4 bases, and 3 bases lay outside the gene matches. This CDR3 has 15 residues. DNA for the CDR3: TGTGCCAGCAGTGCAGCGGGAGGGAACTACAATGAGCAGTTCTTC. This encodes CASSAAGGNYNEQFF.

The chain joins TRBV7-9 to TRBJ2-7; a possible D gene is TRBD1 (5 bases). The CDR3 is made up of 12 amino acids. V was clipped by 2 bases and J by 4 bases, with 6 bases between them. Germline V gene data show CDR1 as SEHNR and CDR2 as FQNEAQ (reference sequence). The CDR3 protein is CASSLTGYEQYF. Here the CDR3 DNA reads TGTGCCAGCAGCTTAACAGGTTACGAGCAGTACTTC. Supplemented by reference TRBV7-9 and TRBJ2-7, the full variable domain reads DTGVSQNPRHKITKRGQNVTFRCDPISEHNRLYWYRQTLGQGPEFLTYFQNEAQLEKSRLLSDRFSAERPKGSFSTLEIQRTEQGDSAMYLCASSLTGYEQYFGPGTRLTVT.

The gene calls are TRBV9 and TRBJ2-1; 10 nucleotides match TRBD2. This CDR3 region has 14 residues. Germline V gives CDR1 SGDLS, CDR2 YYNGEE. The V gene end was trimmed by 4 bases and the J gene end by 5 bases; junction bases not matched to a gene: 3. The CDR3, as DNA: TGTGCCAGCAGCCCCGGACTAGCGGACAATGAGCAGTTCTTC. Protein product: CASSPGLADNEQFF.

The rearrangement links TRBV27 to TRBJ1-2, with TRBD1 identical over 7 bases. The CDR3 runs 16 residues. Germline lookup yields CDR1 MNHEY and CDR2 SMNVEV (reference sequence). V shed 6 bases and J 7 bases; nucleotides not matched to a gene: 17. CDR3 amino acids: CASSPTLPDRPRGYTF. In nucleotides, the CDR3 is TGTGCCAGCAGCCCCACCCTTCCGGACAGGCCCCGTGGCTACACCTTC.